These 2 T cell receptor beta chains originate from one sample sequenced in a study of a mutant IDH1 vaccine in newly diagnosed glioma (dated by TCRdb to the early 2020s). The receptor library was made with the immunoSEQ multiplex PCR assay. The table was pulled from immuneACCESS by TCRdb, which kept in-frame rearrangements only. Such tables lose some clones; where checked, under half of the loss comes from unresolved V genes, and the rest has no known cause. The sample data list roughly 120,000 clones, and roughly 77% of these were observed just once. 5% to 6% of the sample belongs to the ten largest clones. In the paper's terms, the time point label means: week 11, during vaccination. A 20-mer mutant IDH1 peptide at 300 micrograms in Montanide made up each vaccine dose, which was injected subcutaneously together with topical imiquimod. No antigen has been assigned to these receptors. The specimen was PBMCs, collected from a glioma patient whose treatment included an IDH1 peptide vaccine. The receptors come from a man in his forties or fifties with glioma.

V and J are TRBV4-3 and TRBJ2-3; 7 bases line up with TRBD2. The V segment lost 0 bases and the J segment 6 bases; nucleotides outside the gene matches: 6. Germline V CDR1 and CDR2: LGHNA, YSLEER. The CDR3 runs 15 residues. The CDR3 nucleotides read TGCGCCAGCAGCCAAGATTTGGCGGGAGCGGATACGCAGTATTTT. Translating gives CASSQDLAGADTQYF.

Comments on this clone: A junction boundary mismatches the germline segment, possibly from a read error. This sequence joins TRBV27 and TRBJ1-4; D uncertain. The CDR3 extends over 13 amino acids. Germline loops: CDR1 MNHEY, CDR2 SMNVEV (reference sequence). The CDR3 nucleotides are TGTGCCAGCAGCCCCACCCGGGAGGGAAGTAGGGTTTTT. Amino acids: CASSPTREGSRVF.